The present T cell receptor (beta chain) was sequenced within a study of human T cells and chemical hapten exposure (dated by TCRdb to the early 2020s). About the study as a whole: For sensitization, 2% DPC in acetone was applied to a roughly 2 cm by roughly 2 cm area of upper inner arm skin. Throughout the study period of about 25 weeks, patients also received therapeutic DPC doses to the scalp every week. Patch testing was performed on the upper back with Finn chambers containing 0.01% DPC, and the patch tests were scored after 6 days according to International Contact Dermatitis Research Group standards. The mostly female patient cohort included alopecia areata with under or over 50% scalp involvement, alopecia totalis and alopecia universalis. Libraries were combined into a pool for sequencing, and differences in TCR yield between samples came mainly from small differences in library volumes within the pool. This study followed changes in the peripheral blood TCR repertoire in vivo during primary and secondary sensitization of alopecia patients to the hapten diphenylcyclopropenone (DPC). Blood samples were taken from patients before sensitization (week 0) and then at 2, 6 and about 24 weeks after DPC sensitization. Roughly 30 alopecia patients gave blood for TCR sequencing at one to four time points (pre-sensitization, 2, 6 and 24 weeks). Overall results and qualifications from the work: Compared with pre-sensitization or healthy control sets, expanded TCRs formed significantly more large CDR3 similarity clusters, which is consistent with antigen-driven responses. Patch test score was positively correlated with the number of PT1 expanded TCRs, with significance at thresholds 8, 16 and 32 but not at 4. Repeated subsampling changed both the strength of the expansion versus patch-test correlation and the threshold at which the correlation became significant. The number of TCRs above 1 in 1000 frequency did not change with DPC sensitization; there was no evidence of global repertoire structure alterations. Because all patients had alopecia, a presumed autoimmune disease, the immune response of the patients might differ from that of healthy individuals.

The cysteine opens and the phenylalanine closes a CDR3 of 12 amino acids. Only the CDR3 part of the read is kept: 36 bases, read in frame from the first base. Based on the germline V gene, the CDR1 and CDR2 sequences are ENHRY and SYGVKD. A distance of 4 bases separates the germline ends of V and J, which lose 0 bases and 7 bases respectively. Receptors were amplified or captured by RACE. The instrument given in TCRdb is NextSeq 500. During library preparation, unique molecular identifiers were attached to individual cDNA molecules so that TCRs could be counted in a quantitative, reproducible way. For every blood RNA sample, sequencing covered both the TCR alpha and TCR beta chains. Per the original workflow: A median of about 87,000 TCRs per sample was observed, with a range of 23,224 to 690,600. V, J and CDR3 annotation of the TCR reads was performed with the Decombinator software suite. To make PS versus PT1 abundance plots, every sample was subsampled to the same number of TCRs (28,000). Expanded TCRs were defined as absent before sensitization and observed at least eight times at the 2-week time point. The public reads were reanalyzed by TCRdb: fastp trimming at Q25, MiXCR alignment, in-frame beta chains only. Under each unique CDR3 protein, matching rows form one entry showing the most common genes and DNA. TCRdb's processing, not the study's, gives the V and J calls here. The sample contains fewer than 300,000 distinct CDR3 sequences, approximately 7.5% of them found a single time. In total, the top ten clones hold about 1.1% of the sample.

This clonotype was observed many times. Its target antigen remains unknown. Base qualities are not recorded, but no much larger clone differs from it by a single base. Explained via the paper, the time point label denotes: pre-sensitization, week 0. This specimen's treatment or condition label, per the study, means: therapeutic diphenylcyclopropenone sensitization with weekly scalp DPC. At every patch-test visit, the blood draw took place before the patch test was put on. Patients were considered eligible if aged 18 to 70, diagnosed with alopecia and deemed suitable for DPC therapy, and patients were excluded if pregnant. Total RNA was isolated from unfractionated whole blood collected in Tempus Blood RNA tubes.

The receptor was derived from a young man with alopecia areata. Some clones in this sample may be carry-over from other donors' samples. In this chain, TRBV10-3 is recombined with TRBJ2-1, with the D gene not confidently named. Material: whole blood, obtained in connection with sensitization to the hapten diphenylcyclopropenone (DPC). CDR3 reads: CAISESENEQFF. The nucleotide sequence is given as TGTGCCATCAGTGAGTCTGAAAATGAGCAGTTCTTC.